A single sample gave rise to the 16 T cell receptor beta chains below, sequenced in a study of cytomegalovirus exposure and HLA in healthy donors. The primer mix had 60 Vbeta and 13 Jbeta primers. The data were produced by immunoSEQ multiplex PCR, yet TCRdb's version contains in-frame clones alone and is incomplete. The top ten hold roughly 1.4% of the sample, which has 170,000 or so clones, 70% to 85% seen once. The specimen sequenced was PBMCs. The receptors originated from a woman in her twenties or thirties in good health and CMV-seropositive.

The J gene is TRBJ2-5, the V gene TRBV28; D ambiguous. The length of the CDR3 is 14 residues. Germline loops: CDR1 MDHEN, CDR2 SYDVKM. V was cut by 2 bases and J by 0 bases, with 7 bases left in between. For the CDR3, the DNA is TGTGCCAGCAGTTTAGTCAGGAACCAAGAGACCCAGTACTTC. As protein: CASSLVRNQETQYF.

V usage is TRBV4-1 and J usage is TRBJ2-3, with D possibly TRBD2 on 6 matching bases. In germline, CDR1 is MGHRA, CDR2 YSYEKL. The CDR3 covers 17 residues. Trimming cost V 1 base and J 2 bases, with 16 bases left between them. The DNA of the CDR3 is TGCGCCAGCAGCCAAGCTGGGGTAGCGGCCTACACAGATACGCAGTATTTT. Translating gives CASSQAGVAAYTDTQYF.

The chain carries TRBV9 and TRBJ2-2; 7 bases agree with TRBD1. Per the germline V gene, CDR1 is SGDLS and CDR2 is YYNGEE. The CDR3 has 16 amino acids. Germline trimming cut 4 bases from V and 5 bases from J; bases unmatched to any gene: 11. The CDR3 coding sequence is TGTGCCAGCAGCCCCAGGACAGGCGCCCTAACCGGGGAGCTGTTTTTT. Translating gives CASSPRTGALTGELFF.

V gene TRBV2 combines with J gene TRBJ2-7; D is uncertain. This CDR3 is built from 13 residues. Trimming took off 1 base at V and 2 bases at J, with 6 bases between the two ends. CDR1 and CDR2 from the germline V gene are SNHLY and FYNNEI. The CDR3, as DNA: TGTGCCAGCAGTGAAGGGTCAGCCTACGAGCAGTACTTC. This gives the protein CASSEGSAYEQYF.

This clone occurred a few times. The gene calls are TRBV6-5 and TRBJ1-2, with D possibly being TRBD1 (6 bases). V dropped 0 bases and J dropped 4 bases, with 12 bases sitting between them. The CDR3 runs 15 residues. CDR1 and CDR2 (germline): MNHEY, SVGAGI. CDR3 in DNA: TGTGCCAGCAGTTACTCCGGGACAACTACCTATGGCTACACCTTC. Protein product: CASSYSGTTTYGYTF.

This rearrangement joins TRBV28 to TRBJ2-7; 8 bases agree with TRBD1. The CDR3 covers 14 residues. J gave up 3 bases and V 8 bases, and 9 bases lay outside the gene matches. Germline V gene sequence: CDR1 MDHEN, CDR2 SYDVKM. The CDR3 bases are TGTGCCAGCTATGGACAGGGAGGTTTCTACGAGCAGTACTTC. Translating it yields CASYGQGGFYEQYF.

The chain combines TRBV28 with TRBJ1-5, with 8 bases identical to TRBD1. CDR3 size: 17 residues. Trimming at V came to 6 bases and at J to 6 bases, leaving 16 bases not matched to a gene. Germline V lookup: CDR1 MDHEN, CDR2 SYDVKM. This CDR3 reads CASSNRFQGAEIQPQHF. The CDR3 coding sequence is TGTGCCAGCAGCAATAGATTCCAGGGGGCTGAGATTCAGCCCCAGCATTTT.

In DNA form, the CDR3 reads TGTGCCAGCAGCCCCCGGGAGGCGGCTAATGAAAAACTGTTTTTT. Its protein is CASSPREAANEKLFF. The rearrangement joins TRBV13 to TRBJ1-4; D gene ambiguous. V shed 5 bases and J shed 3 bases, with 13 bases lying between them. The germline gives CDR1 PRHDT, CDR2 FYEKMQ (reference sequence). CDR3 length equals 15 residues.

The chain combines TRBV30 with TRBJ1-2; 8 bases fit TRBD1. V trimming: 5 bases; J trimming: 5 bases; junction bases outside the gene matches: 7. Germline CDR1 and CDR2: GTSNPN and SVGIG (reference sequence). This CDR3 is built from 13 residues. CDR3 sequence reads: CAWWTGIRYGYTF. CDR3 DNA sequence: TGTGCCTGGTGGACAGGGATAAGGTATGGCTACACCTTC.

This clone showed up just a few times. The chain uses TRBV5-8 and TRBJ1-5, with D perhaps TRBD1 (6 bases). The CDR3 extends over 16 amino acids. Germline V CDR1 and CDR2: SGHTS, YDEGEE. The ends were cut back, 3 bases at V and 1 base at J, with 14 bases in the middle. The CDR3 nucleotides read TGTGCCAGCAGCTCAACCATGGACAGAAGCAATCAGCCCCAGCATTTT. It is translated as CASSSTMDRSNQPQHF.

The J gene is TRBJ1-5, the V gene TRBV2; D gene unclear. The CDR3 covers 15 residues. Germline assignment: CDR1 SNHLY and CDR2 FYNNEI. Trimming took 7 bases from V and 2 from J, leaving 15 bases between them. The CDR3 DNA follows: TGTGCCAGCACTCCCGAGGCGCTGGGCAATCAGCCCCAGCATTTT. This codes for CASTPEALGNQPQHF.

The genes are TRBV29-1 and TRBJ1-4; D not certain. The CDR3 runs to 12 residues. The germline CDR1 and CDR2 sequences are SQVTM and ANQGSEA. V was pared by 7 bases and J by 8 bases, with 14 bases between. The chain's CDR3 is CSGQEGEEKLFF. The CDR3, as DNA: TGCAGCGGGCAAGAGGGTGAGGAAAAACTGTTTTTT.

This clone was seen more than once but under ten times. The chain joins TRBV7-2 to TRBJ2-1, with 11 bases aligning to TRBD2. Germline V gene data show CDR1 as SGHTA and CDR2 as FQGNSA. The CDR3 is 17 amino acids. The ends lost 0 bases at V and 7 bases at J; junction bases unmatched: 8. The CDR3 nucleotides read TGTGCCAGCAGCTTAGCGGATCTAGCGGGAGGAAGGAATGAGCAGTTCTTC. Translating gives CASSLADLAGGRNEQFF. The variable domain in full, with the rest retrieved from reference TRBV7-2 and TRBJ2-1, is GAGVSQSPSNKVTEKGKDVELRCDPISGHTALYWYRQSLGQGLEFLIYFQGNSAPDKSGLPSDRFSAERTGGSVSTLTIQRTQQEDSAVYLCASSLADLAGGRNEQFFGPGTRLTVL.

A note on this clone: Other DNA sequences in the sample encode the same CDR3. J is TRBJ2-7 and V is TRBV19; D possibly corresponds to TRBD1 (7 bases). V lost 6 bases and J lost 4, with 16 bases in between. From germline, CDR1 is LNHDA and CDR2 SQIVND (reference sequence). This CDR3 spans 14 amino acids. CDR3 residues: CASSPGGRGYEQYF. CDR3 bases: TGTGCCAGTAGCCCAGGGGGGAGAGGGTACGAGCAGTACTTC.

V gene TRBV7-2 combines with J gene TRBJ2-1, with D perhaps TRBD2 (5 bases). CDR1 is SGHTA, CDR2 FQGNSA, per germline. The CDR3 loop spans 15 amino acids. V dropped 3 bases and J dropped 4 bases, with 13 bases sitting between them. Written as DNA, the CDR3 is TGTGCCAGCAGCTTTTCCTACCGAGGGTACAATGAGCAGTTCTTC. Its translation is CASSFSYRGYNEQFF.

V gene TRBV28 combines with J gene TRBJ2-3, with TRBD2 matching over 9 bases. V was clipped by 3 bases and J by 1 base; unmatched bases: 2. The CDR3 sequence is 15 residues long. CDR1 is MDHEN, CDR2 SYDVKM, per germline. As DNA, the CDR3 is TGTGCCAGCAGTTTTGGCGGGAGGGGCACAGATACGCAGTATTTT. This sequence encodes CASSFGGRGTDTQYF. Full variable domain (outside the CDR3, taken from reference TRBV28 and TRBJ2-3): DVKVTQSSRYLVKRTGEKVFLECVQDMDHENMFWYRQDPGLGLRLIYFSYDVKMKEKGDIPEGYSVSREKKERFSLILESASTNQTSMYLCASSFGGRGTDTQYFGPGTRLTVL.